This T cell receptor beta chain came from a study of human T cells and chemical hapten exposure. Time point in this sample: patch test 1, 2 weeks after DPC sensitization. Documented treatment: therapeutic diphenylcyclopropenone sensitization with weekly scalp DPC. This clonotype was recorded at least ten times. TCRdb re-called the RACE reads with MiXCR, one entry per CDR3 protein. The sample yields approximately 110,000 distinct CDR3 sequences, 9.5% to 11% seen once. This receptor was obtained from a woman in her thirties or forties with alopecia areata. Some clones in this sample may be carry-over from other donors' samples. Sequencing used whole blood, obtained in connection with sensitization to the hapten diphenylcyclopropenone (DPC).

The CDR3 DNA reads TGTGCCAGCAGCTTAGCTTGGGGGCAGAAGACCCAGTACTTC. It is translated as CASSLAWGQKTQYF. The V and J genes are TRBV7-2 and TRBJ2-5; tentative D call: TRBD1 (6 bases). The germline V and J ends were trimmed by 0 bases and 6 bases, with 11 bases remaining between them. Germline V gives CDR1 SGHTA, CDR2 FQGNSA. This CDR3 is built from 14 residues.